Below, 25 T cell receptor beta chains from the same sample are listed, as sequenced in a study of T cells in tumors after PD-1 blockade. The method was immunoSEQ multiplex PCR; TCRdb's version includes in-frame clones alone and lacks a portion of them. The table has 35,000 or so clones, about three quarters seen once. Sequencing used PBMCs, obtained before anti-PD-1 treatment. These receptors came from a human donor with basal cell carcinoma.

In its sample, this clone was seen a few times. This chain connects TRBV28 to TRBJ1-6, with D possibly TRBD1 on 5 matching bases. Germline CDR1 MDHEN, CDR2 SYDVKM. Trimming took off 10 bases at V and 9 bases at J, with 16 bases between the two ends. The CDR3 is 13 residues long. In nucleotides, the CDR3 is TGTGCCATCGGGGGGACCTCCCGTTCACCCCTCCACTTT. Its protein is CAIGGTSRSPLHF.

This clone was picked up a small number of times. The gene calls are TRBV29-1 and TRBJ2-3; D uncertain. With 4 bases removed from V and 3 bases from J, the gap between germline ends came to 8 bases. The CDR3 is 12 amino acids. Germline values: CDR1 SQVTM, CDR2 ANQGSEA. Written as DNA, the CDR3 is TGCAGCGTTGTAGATGGTACAGATACGCAGTATTTT. Residues: CSVVDGTDTQYF.

The genes are TRBV7-2 and TRBJ2-3; D perhaps matches TRBD1 (5 bases). In germline, CDR1 is SGHTA, CDR2 FQGNSA. This CDR3 comprises 14 residues. Trimming took 2 bases from V and 2 from J, leaving 8 bases between them. The CDR3, as DNA: TGTGCCAGCAGCTTACAGGGATTCACAGATACGCAGTATTTT. Its translation is CASSLQGFTDTQYF.

The chain recombines TRBV29-1 with TRBJ2-3, with TRBD1 matching 7 bases. The CDR3 runs to 14 residues. V shed 1 base, J shed 6 bases, and the junction held 7 bases outside the gene matches. The V gene's germline CDR1 is SQVTM and CDR2 ANQGSEA. CDR3 DNA sequence: TGCAGCGTTGAAGTGAGGACAGGCGAGGATACGCAGTATTTT. Translating gives CSVEVRTGEDTQYF.

The gene calls are TRBV30 and TRBJ1-1; D is uncertain. Germline V lookup: CDR1 GTSNPN, CDR2 SVGIG (reference sequence). V was cut by 7 bases and J by 4 bases, with 16 bases left in between. This CDR3 comprises 13 residues. The CDR3 DNA reads as TGTGCCTTAGCGAGGGAGCGGGGCACTGAAGCTTTCTTT. Encoded protein: CALARERGTEAFF.

This chain links TRBV6-4 with TRBJ2-7, with a weak D call TRBD1 (5 bases). Trimming left V 2 bases short and J 1 base short, with 15 bases between. Germline V gene lookup returns CDR1 MRHNA and CDR2 SNTAGT. The CDR3 is 16 residues long. The CDR3 nucleotides are TGTGCCAGCAGTGACCCGCGACAGAGGTTGTCCTACGAGCAGTACTTC. It is translated as CASSDPRQRLSYEQYF.

V and J are TRBV5-4 and TRBJ2-3; D is uncertain. Deletions cut 4 bases from V and 5 bases from J, with 17 bases between. Germline V gene lookup returns CDR1 SGHNT and CDR2 YYREEE (reference sequence). This CDR3 has 15 amino acids. CDR3 in amino acids: CASSDISKGEDTQYF. DNA of the CDR3: TGTGCCAGCAGCGACATCTCAAAAGGAGAAGATACGCAGTATTTT.

The chain couples TRBV7-2 to TRBJ2-5; D not resolved. The V and J ends lost 0 bases and 3 bases respectively, with 8 bases between them. This CDR3 spans 14 amino acids. Per the germline V gene, CDR1 is SGHTA and CDR2 is FQGNSA. This CDR3 is CASSLAGRKETQYF. Here the CDR3 DNA reads TGTGCCAGCAGCTTAGCGGGCCGAAAAGAGACCCAGTACTTC.

The chain carries TRBV7-2 and TRBJ1-5; tentative D call: TRBD1 (5 bases). The germline gives CDR1 SGHTA, CDR2 FQGNSA. Trimming pared 4 bases from V and 5 bases from J, leaving 12 bases between. The CDR3 runs 14 residues. The CDR3 sequence is CASSWGGVDQPQHF. The CDR3 bases are TGTGCCAGCAGCTGGGGGGGGGTGGATCAGCCCCAGCATTTT.

V gene TRBV24-1 combines with J gene TRBJ1-2, with TRBD1 as a possible D gene (5 bases). V was clipped by 4 bases and J by 10 bases, with 15 bases between them. This CDR3 has 13 residues. Germline V gives CDR1 KGHDR, CDR2 SFDVKD. Here the CDR3 DNA reads TGTGCCACCAGTGACCCCCCGGGACTTTTCTACACCTTC. This codes for CATSDPPGLFYTF.

The genes are TRBV5-5 and TRBJ2-3; 8 bases fit TRBD1. Germline lookup yields CDR1 SGHKS and CDR2 YYEKEE (reference sequence). V lost 4 bases and J lost 6; bases outside the gene matches: 13. The CDR3 length is 16 residues. The CDR3 DNA sequence: TGTGCCAGCAGCCACCTCGGACAGGGTGAGCACGATACGCAGTATTTT. As protein: CASSHLGQGEHDTQYF.

The chain links TRBV5-1 to TRBJ1-5; 7 bases agree with TRBD1. Germline V gene lookup returns CDR1 SGHRS and CDR2 YFSETQ. The CDR3 covers 14 residues. V dropped 3 bases and J dropped 4; count of bases not matched to a gene: 4. The CDR3 is CASSWGQPNQPQHF. The DNA of the CDR3 is TGCGCCAGCAGCTGGGGACAGCCTAATCAGCCCCAGCATTTT.

J is TRBJ1-6 and V is TRBV6-5, with D possibly TRBD1 on 5 matching bases. The germline V and J ends were trimmed by 2 bases and 10 bases, with 18 bases remaining between them. CDR3 length: 16 residues. Germline values: CDR1 MNHEY, CDR2 SVGAGI. In nucleotides, the CDR3 is TGTGCCAGCAGTTACAGGCCCGGGGGTACCGACTCACCCCTCCACTTT. Translated, it gives CASSYRPGGTDSPLHF.

This clone was seen a handful of times. This rearrangement joins TRBV7-3 to TRBJ2-2; 7 bases line up with TRBD1. The CDR3 totals 16 residues. After removal of 2 bases from V and 5 bases from J, the junction contained 8 bases not matched to a gene. CDR1 is SGHTA, CDR2 FQGTGA, per germline. CDR3 sequence (DNA): TGTGCCAGCAGCTTACTGTCCGGGACAGCTACCGGGGAGCTGTTTTTT. Protein sequence: CASSLLSGTATGELFF.

The chain recombines TRBV7-9 with TRBJ2-4; 9 bases align to TRBD1. Germline CDR1 is SEHNR and CDR2 is FQNEAQ (reference sequence). With V trimmed by 5 bases and J by 0 bases, 5 bases remained unmatched. This CDR3 has 16 residues. The CDR3 bases are TGTGCCAGCAGCATAACAGGGGGCCAAGCCAAAAACATTCAGTACTTC. Protein: CASSITGGQAKNIQYF.

This chain uses TRBV7-2 with TRBJ2-3; D gene uncertain. Per the germline V gene, CDR1 is SGHTA and CDR2 is FQGNSA. The V and J ends lost 2 bases and 4 bases respectively, with 10 bases between them. The CDR3 loop spans 14 amino acids. The CDR3 nucleotides are TGTGCCAGCAGCTTAAGCCCAAAGCCAGATACGCAGTATTTT. Protein: CASSLSPKPDTQYF.

The CDR3 here is CASSGMGVNTGELFF. Written as DNA, the CDR3 is TGTGCCAGCTCTGGGATGGGGGTTAACACCGGGGAGCTGTTTTTT. V is TRBV9 and J is TRBJ2-2; either TRBD1 or TRBD2 may supply D (5 bases each). The CDR3 runs to 15 residues. Deletions cut 7 bases from V and 2 bases from J, with 15 bases between. In germline, CDR1 is SGDLS, CDR2 YYNGEE.

This clone was seen a single time. The chain joins TRBV30 to TRBJ1-4; 8 nucleotides match TRBD1. After removal of 0 bases from V and 4 bases from J, the junction contained 7 bases not matched to a gene. The V gene's germline CDR1 is GTSNPN and CDR2 SVGIG (reference sequence). There are 16 residues in the CDR3. In nucleotides, the CDR3 is TGTGCCTGGAGTGTAGGACAGGGTCGGGATAATGAAAAACTGTTTTTT. Protein product: CAWSVGQGRDNEKLFF.

With respect to this clone: This CDR3 is also generated by other DNA sequences in the sample. The chain is built from TRBV19 and TRBJ2-2; D may be TRBD1 (6 bases). Germline values: CDR1 LNHDA, CDR2 SQIVND (reference sequence). The V gene lost 5 bases and the J gene lost 4 bases, with 11 bases spanning the gap. There are 14 residues in the CDR3. CDR3 region: CASSPRGGTGELFF. CDR3 nucleotide sequence: TGTGCCAGTAGTCCTAGAGGGGGCACCGGGGAGCTGTTTTTT.

This rearrangement joins TRBV12-3 or TRBV12-4 to TRBJ2-1, with D uncertain. The V end lost 6 bases, the J end lost 6 bases, and 9 bases lay between the germline ends. The CDR3 is 12 amino acids. The CDR3 DNA reads TGTGCCAGCAGCCTTCCCCCCAATGAGCAGTTCTTC. Translation gives CASSLPPNEQFF.

The chain combines TRBV5-1 with TRBJ2-2; 8 nucleotides align to TRBD2. Germline values: CDR1 SGHRS, CDR2 YFSETQ. The CDR3 has 21 amino acids. V gave up 1 base and J gave up 5 bases; unmatched junction bases: 22. The DNA of the CDR3 is TGCGCCAGCAGCTTGAGGTTGACGAGCGGGAGAGGTGCAATAAATACCGGGGAGCTGTTTTTT. This codes for CASSLRLTSGRGAINTGELFF.

The chain carries TRBV28 and TRBJ1-3; D is unclear. Germline values: CDR1 MDHEN, CDR2 SYDVKM. The CDR3 sequence is 15 residues long. The V end was cut by 6 bases, the J end by 4 bases, with 16 bases between. The DNA of the CDR3 is TGTGCCAGCAGGGTCATAGTGGGGTTAGGAAACACCATATATTTT. It codes for CASRVIVGLGNTIYF.

This clone was seen once. The gene calls are TRBV4-2 and TRBJ2-2; TRBD2 agrees at 13 bases. Trimming removed 1 base from V and 5 bases from J; junction bases left unmatched: 4. Looked up from germline, CDR1 is LGHNA and CDR2 is YNFKEQ. CDR3 length: 17 residues. The DNA for the CDR3 is TGTGCCAGCAGCCAAGGGGGGACTAGCGGGATTACCGGGGAGCTGTTTTTT. Translated: CASSQGGTSGITGELFF.

This clone turned up a few times. V gene TRBV11-1 combines with J gene TRBJ2-2, with D perhaps TRBD2 (5 bases). The CDR3 has 13 residues. V shed 3 bases and J shed 4 bases, with 6 bases lying between them. Germline CDR1 SGHAT, CDR2 FQDESV (reference sequence). This chain's CDR3 is CASSLRATGELFF. The CDR3 DNA reads as TGTGCCAGCAGCTTGAGGGCCACCGGGGAGCTGTTTTTT.

CDR3 in DNA: TGTGCCAGCCGGGATTACACTGGAAACACCATATATTTT. It specifies CASRDYTGNTIYF. The chain recombines TRBV7-2 with TRBJ1-3, with D hard to call. The CDR3 length is 13 residues. Germline CDR1 is SGHTA and CDR2 is FQGNSA. With 8 bases removed from V and 2 bases from J, the gap between germline ends came to 10 bases.